Each of the 13 T cell receptor beta chains below was sequenced from the same sample in a study of blood T cell repertoires in COVID-19. The protocol was immunoSEQ multiplex PCR, while the TCRdb copy is restricted to in-frame clones and leaves out a portion. The profile shows about 220,000 clones, around 80% of them singletons. The sequenced sample was peripheral blood. All receptors derive from a man in his fifties or sixties with active or convalescent COVID-19.

V usage is TRBV15 and J usage is TRBJ2-7; 11 bases fit TRBD2. The CDR3 has 15 residues. From germline, CDR1 is LNHNV and CDR2 YYDKDF (reference sequence). The junction had 5 bases not matched to a gene; V was cut back by 5 bases and J by 2 bases. CDR3 sequence (DNA): TGTGCCACCAGCTCCGGACTAGCGGGCACCTACGAGCAGTACTTC. Its translation: CATSSGLAGTYEQYF. The whole variable domain, remainder taken from reference TRBV15 and TRBJ2-7, is DAMVIQNPRYQVTQFGKPVTLSCSQTLNHNVMYWYQQKSSQAPKLLFHYYDKDFNNEADTPDNFQSRRPNTSFCFLDIRSPGLGDTAMYLCATSSGLAGTYEQYFGPGTRLTVT.

The chain recombines TRBV6-5 with TRBJ2-2; D ambiguous. V gave up 5 bases and J gave up 3 bases, with 10 bases separating them. Germline lookup yields CDR1 MNHEY and CDR2 SVGAGI. CDR3 length: 14 residues. CDR3 region: CASSNVGDTGELFF. In nucleotides, the CDR3 is TGTGCCAGCAGTAATGTCGGAGACACCGGGGAGCTGTTTTTT.

The chain is built from TRBV27 and TRBJ1-4; tentative D call: TRBD1 (5 bases). Trimming took off 4 bases at V and 8 bases at J, with 17 bases between the two ends. Germline V gene lookup returns CDR1 MNHEY and CDR2 SMNVEV (reference sequence). This CDR3 comprises 15 residues. CDR3 sequence (DNA): TGTGCCAGCAGTTCCCTGGACAAGGTGGGAGAAAAACTGTTTTTT. Amino acid sequence: CASSSLDKVGEKLFF.

V and J are TRBV10-3 and TRBJ1-2, with D perhaps TRBD1 (6 bases). Germline lookup yields CDR1 ENHRY and CDR2 SYGVKD. Trimming removed 10 bases from V and 1 base from J, with 19 bases in between. This CDR3 has 15 residues. The CDR3, as DNA: TGTGCCACAAACCCCGGGACAAGACATAACTATGGCTACACCTTC. Encoded protein: CATNPGTRHNYGYTF.

The chain uses TRBV19 and TRBJ2-2; 7 bases are shared with TRBD1. Germline CDR1 and CDR2: LNHDA and SQIVND (reference sequence). This CDR3 spans 15 amino acids. Trimming removed 5 bases from V and 1 base from J; junction bases left unmatched: 4. The CDR3 spells CASSWGQRNTGELFF. Written as DNA, the CDR3 is TGTGCCAGTAGTTGGGGACAGAGGAACACCGGGGAGCTGTTTTTT.

The gene calls are TRBV9 and TRBJ2-1; 13 bases are a match to TRBD2. The CDR3 loop spans 15 amino acids. Germline trimming cut 2 bases from V and 9 bases from J; bases unmatched to any gene: 5. From germline, CDR1 is SGDLS and CDR2 YYNGEE. DNA of the CDR3: TGTGCCAGCAGCGTGCTGGGACTAGCGGGGACTGAGCAGTTCTTC. This codes for CASSVLGLAGTEQFF.

The CDR3 is CAWSVQTGNNSPLHF. In DNA form, the CDR3 reads TGTGCCTGGAGTGTACAAACAGGCAATAATTCACCCCTCCACTTT. The chain links TRBV30 to TRBJ1-6, with a possible D match to TRBD1 (5 bases). Looked up from germline, CDR1 is GTSNPN and CDR2 is SVGIG (reference sequence). The CDR3 length is 15 residues. The V gene lost 0 bases and the J gene lost 5 bases, with 11 bases spanning the gap.

The chain joins TRBV15 to TRBJ2-1, with 10 bases fitting TRBD2. There are 16 residues in the CDR3. V lost 3 bases to trimming and J lost 4 bases; unmatched junction nucleotides: 6. Per germline, CDR1 LNHNV and CDR2 YYDKDF (reference sequence). CDR3 region: CATSSFLAGVYNEQFF. CDR3 sequence (DNA): TGTGCCACCAGCAGCTTTCTAGCGGGGGTTTACAATGAGCAGTTCTTC.

The sample holds one count of this clone. The chain joins TRBV6-5 to TRBJ1-2, with D unclear. Trimming took 6 bases from V and 5 from J, leaving 10 bases between them. Looked up from germline, CDR1 is MNHEY and CDR2 is SVGAGI. The CDR3 is 12 residues long. CDR3 coding DNA: TGTGCCAGCAGCAGCGGGCCATATGGCTACACCTTC. It is translated as CASSSGPYGYTF.

This chain uses TRBV5-6 with TRBJ2-2, with D possibly TRBD2 on 5 matching bases. Per the germline V gene, CDR1 is SGHDT and CDR2 is YYEEEE. The CDR3 is 13 amino acids. Trimming took 5 bases from V and 4 from J, leaving 9 bases between them. The chain's CDR3 is CASRKDFTGELFF. In DNA form, the CDR3 reads TGTGCCAGCAGGAAGGACTTCACCGGGGAGCTGTTTTTT.

The CDR3 sequence: CASSLGGGQAGELFF. CDR3 DNA sequence: TGCGCCAGCAGCTTGGGTGGCGGGCAGGCCGGGGAGCTGTTTTTT. J is TRBJ2-2 and V is TRBV5-1; a weak D match, TRBD2 (5 bases). The CDR3 loop spans 15 amino acids. The germline CDR1 and CDR2 sequences are SGHRS and YFSETQ. V gave up 0 bases and J gave up 6 bases, with 12 bases separating them.

A few counts support this clone. J is TRBJ2-2 and V is TRBV5-8, with D perhaps matching TRBD2 (6 bases). The V end lost 0 bases, the J end lost 6 bases, and 9 bases lay between the germline ends. The CDR3 sequence is 14 residues long. From germline, CDR1 is SGHTS and CDR2 YDEGEE. CDR3 nucleotides: TGTGCCAGCAGCTTGGGGACTATCGCCGGGGAGCTGTTTTTT. Translation gives CASSLGTIAGELFF.

The V and J genes are TRBV6-2 or TRBV6-3 and TRBJ2-5; 7 nucleotides match TRBD2. In germline, CDR1 is MNHEY, CDR2 SVGEGT. CDR3 length: 15 amino acids. Germline trimming cut 2 bases from V and 1 base from J; bases unmatched to any gene: 4. The CDR3 sequence is CASSYQGGAQETQYF. The CDR3 DNA sequence: TGTGCCAGCAGTTACCAGGGAGGGGCCCAAGAGACCCAGTACTTC.